This T cell receptor (beta chain) was sequenced in a study of blood T cell repertoires in COVID-19. Study at large: The cDNA or gDNA used as material had been derived from T cells, B-cell-depleted T cells, or PBMCs.

Germline CDR1 is LGHDT and CDR2 is YNNKEL (reference sequence). Losses at the gene ends were 6 bases for V and 3 bases for J; bases not matched to a gene: 7. The CDR3 length is 14 residues. TCRdb's table, derived via immunoSEQ multiplex PCR, lists solely in-frame clones and lacks some. The profile shows fewer than 90,000 clones, about 96% of them singletons. The origin of this receptor is a human donor with active COVID-19. The donor label of this sample is uncertain. V is TRBV3-1 (or the pseudogene TRBV3-2) and J is TRBJ1-1, with 7 nucleotides matching TRBD1. The sample was peripheral blood. The CDR3 protein is CASRDTGVYTEAFF. Written as DNA, the CDR3 is TGTGCCAGCAGGGATACAGGGGTTTACACTGAAGCTTTCTTT.